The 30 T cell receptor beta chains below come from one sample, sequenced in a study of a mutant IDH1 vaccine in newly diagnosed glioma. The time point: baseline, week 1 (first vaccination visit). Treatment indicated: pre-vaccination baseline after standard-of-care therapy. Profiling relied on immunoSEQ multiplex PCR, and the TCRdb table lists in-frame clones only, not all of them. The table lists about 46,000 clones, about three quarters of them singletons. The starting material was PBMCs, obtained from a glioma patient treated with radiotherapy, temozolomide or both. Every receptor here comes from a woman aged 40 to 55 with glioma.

The CDR3 DNA follows: TGTGCCATCAGTGAGTCGACGGGCGGTAGTCCCACAGATACGCAGTATTTT. Protein sequence: CAISESTGGSPTDTQYF. The chain is built from TRBV10-3 and TRBJ2-3, with D unclear. Germline V gene lookup returns CDR1 ENHRY and CDR2 SYGVKD. This CDR3 is 17 amino acids long. Trimming removed 0 bases at V and 2 bases at J, with 15 bases between.

CDR3 in amino acids: CASSLQGRAGEQYF. In DNA, the CDR3 is TGTGCCAGCAGCCTTCAGGGTAGGGCTGGCGAGCAGTACTTC. The chain uses TRBV6-5 and TRBJ2-7, with TRBD1 as a possible D gene (5 bases). Trimming cost V 6 bases and J 6 bases, with 18 bases left between them. Germline values: CDR1 MNHEY, CDR2 SVGAGI. The CDR3 sequence is 14 residues long.

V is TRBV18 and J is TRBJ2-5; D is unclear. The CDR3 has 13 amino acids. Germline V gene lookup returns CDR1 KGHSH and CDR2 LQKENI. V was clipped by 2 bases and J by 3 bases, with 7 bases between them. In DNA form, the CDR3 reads TGTGCCAGCTCACCAAGGGCAGAAGAGACCCAGTACTTC. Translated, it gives CASSPRAEETQYF.

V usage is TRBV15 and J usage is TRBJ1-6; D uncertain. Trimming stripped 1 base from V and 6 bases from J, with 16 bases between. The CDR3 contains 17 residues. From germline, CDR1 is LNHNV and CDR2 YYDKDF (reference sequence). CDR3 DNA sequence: TGTGCCACCAGCAGAGGGAGGCAGCGCGGGAGTAATTCACCCCTCCACTTT. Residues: CATSRGRQRGSNSPLHF.

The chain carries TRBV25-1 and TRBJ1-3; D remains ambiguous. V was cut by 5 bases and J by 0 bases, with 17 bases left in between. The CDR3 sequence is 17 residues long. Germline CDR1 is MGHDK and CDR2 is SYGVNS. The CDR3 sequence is CASSYLEPRDSGNTIYF. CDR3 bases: TGTGCCAGCAGTTACCTGGAGCCGCGGGACTCTGGAAACACCATATATTTT.

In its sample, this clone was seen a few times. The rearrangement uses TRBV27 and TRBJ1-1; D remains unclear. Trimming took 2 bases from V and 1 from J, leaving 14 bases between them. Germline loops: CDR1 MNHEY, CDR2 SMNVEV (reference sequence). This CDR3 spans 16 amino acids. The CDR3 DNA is TGTGCCAGCAGTTTACTGGCAGGTGGGCCGAACACTGAAGCTTTCTTT. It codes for CASSLLAGGPNTEAFF.

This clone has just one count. CDR3 bases: TGTGCCCGGGACTCGAGGGGATCTGGCTACACCTTC. Translated, it gives CARDSRGSGYTF. The genes are TRBV30 and TRBJ1-2; D possibly corresponds to TRBD1 (5 bases). V was clipped by 8 bases and J by 7 bases, with 17 bases between them. CDR3 size: 12 residues. Germline CDR1 and CDR2: GTSNPN and SVGIG (reference sequence).

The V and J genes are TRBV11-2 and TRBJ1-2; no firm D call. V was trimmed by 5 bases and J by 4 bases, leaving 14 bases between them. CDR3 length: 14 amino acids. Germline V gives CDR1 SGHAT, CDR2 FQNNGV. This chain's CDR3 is CASSPPEETYGYTF. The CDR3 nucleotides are TGTGCCAGCAGCCCCCCCGAGGAAACCTATGGCTACACCTTC.

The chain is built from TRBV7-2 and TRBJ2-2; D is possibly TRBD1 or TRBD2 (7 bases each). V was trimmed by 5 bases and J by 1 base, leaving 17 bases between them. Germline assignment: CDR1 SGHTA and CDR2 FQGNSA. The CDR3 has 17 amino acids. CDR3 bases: TGTGCCAGCAGCCCCCCTACAGGGGAGGGGAACACCGGGGAGCTGTTTTTT. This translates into CASSPPTGEGNTGELFF.

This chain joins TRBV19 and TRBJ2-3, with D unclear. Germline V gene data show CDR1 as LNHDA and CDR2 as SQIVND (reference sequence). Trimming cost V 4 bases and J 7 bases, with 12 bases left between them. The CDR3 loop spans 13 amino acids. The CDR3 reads CASSTPDGYTQYF. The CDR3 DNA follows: TGTGCCAGTAGTACCCCGGACGGTTATACGCAGTATTTT.

CDR3 sequence reads: CASSQDWGVTDTQYF. The CDR3 DNA is TGCGCCAGCAGCCAAGATTGGGGGGTAACAGATACGCAGTATTTT. This chain links TRBV4-3 with TRBJ2-3, with D perhaps TRBD2 (6 bases). V shed 0 bases and J shed 3 bases, with 10 bases lying between them. In germline, CDR1 is LGHNA, CDR2 YSLEER. The CDR3 has 15 amino acids.

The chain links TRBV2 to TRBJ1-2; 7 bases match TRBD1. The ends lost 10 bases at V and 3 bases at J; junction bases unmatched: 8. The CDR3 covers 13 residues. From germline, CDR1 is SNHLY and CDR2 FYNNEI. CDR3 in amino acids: CANRDRADYGYTF. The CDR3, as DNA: TGTGCCAACCGAGACAGGGCCGACTATGGCTACACCTTC.

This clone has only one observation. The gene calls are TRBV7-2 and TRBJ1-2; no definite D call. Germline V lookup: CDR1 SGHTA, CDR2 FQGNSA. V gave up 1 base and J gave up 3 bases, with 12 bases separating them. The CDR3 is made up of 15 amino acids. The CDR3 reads CASSLDGLGYYGYTF. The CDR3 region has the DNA TGTGCCAGCAGCTTAGACGGCCTGGGGTACTATGGCTACACCTTC.

Written as DNA, the CDR3 is TGTGCCAGCAGTTCCGCCGGGAATGAGCAGTTCTTC. Protein sequence: CASSSAGNEQFF. The chain is built from TRBV27 and TRBJ2-1; no reliable D call. This CDR3 has 12 residues. CDR1 is MNHEY, CDR2 SMNVEV, per germline (reference sequence). V gave up 4 bases and J gave up 7 bases, with 8 bases separating them.

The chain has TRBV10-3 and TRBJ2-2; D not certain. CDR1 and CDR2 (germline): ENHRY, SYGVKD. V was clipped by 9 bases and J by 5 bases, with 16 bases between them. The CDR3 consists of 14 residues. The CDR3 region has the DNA TGTGCCATTCCCTTATACCAGGAAACCGGGGAGCTGTTTTTT. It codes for CAIPLYQETGELFF.

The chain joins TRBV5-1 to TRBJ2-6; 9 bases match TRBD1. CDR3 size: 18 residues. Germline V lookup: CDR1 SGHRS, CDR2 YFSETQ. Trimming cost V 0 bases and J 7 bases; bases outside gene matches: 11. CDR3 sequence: CASSLEGTGLTRANVLTF. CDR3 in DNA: TGCGCCAGCAGCTTGGAGGGGACAGGGCTCACGAGAGCCAACGTCCTGACTTTC.

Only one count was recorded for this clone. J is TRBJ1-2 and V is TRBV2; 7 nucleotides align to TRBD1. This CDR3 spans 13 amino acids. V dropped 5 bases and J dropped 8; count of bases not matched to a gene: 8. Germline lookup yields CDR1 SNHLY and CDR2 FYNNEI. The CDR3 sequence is CASSSDREGGYTF. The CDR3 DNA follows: TGTGCCAGCAGTTCTGACAGGGAAGGGGGCTACACCTTC.

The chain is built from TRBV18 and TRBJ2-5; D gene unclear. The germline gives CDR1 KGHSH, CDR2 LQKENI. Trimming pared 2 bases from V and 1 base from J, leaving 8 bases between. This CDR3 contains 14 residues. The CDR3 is CASSPSGSQETQYF. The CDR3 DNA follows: TGTGCCAGCTCACCATCTGGCAGCCAAGAGACCCAGTACTTC.

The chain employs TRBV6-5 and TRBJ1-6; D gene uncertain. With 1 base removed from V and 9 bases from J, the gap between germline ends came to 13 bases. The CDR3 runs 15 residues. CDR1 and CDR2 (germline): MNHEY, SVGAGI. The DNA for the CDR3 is TGTGCCAGCAGTTACTTGCCAGACAATAGTTCACCCCTCCACTTT. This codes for CASSYLPDNSSPLHF.

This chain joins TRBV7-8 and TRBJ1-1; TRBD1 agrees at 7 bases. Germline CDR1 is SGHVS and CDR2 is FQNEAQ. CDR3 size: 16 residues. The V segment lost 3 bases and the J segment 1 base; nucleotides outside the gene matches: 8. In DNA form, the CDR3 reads TGTGCCAGCAGCTTTTTACAGGGGAAGGGGAACACTGAAGCTTTCTTT. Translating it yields CASSFLQGKGNTEAFF.

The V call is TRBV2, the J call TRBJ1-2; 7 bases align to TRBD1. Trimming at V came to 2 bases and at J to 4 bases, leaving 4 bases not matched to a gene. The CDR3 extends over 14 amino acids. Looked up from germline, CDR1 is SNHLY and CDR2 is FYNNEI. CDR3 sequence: CASSERTGGYGYTF. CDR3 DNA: TGTGCCAGCAGTGAAAGGACAGGCGGCTATGGCTACACCTTC.

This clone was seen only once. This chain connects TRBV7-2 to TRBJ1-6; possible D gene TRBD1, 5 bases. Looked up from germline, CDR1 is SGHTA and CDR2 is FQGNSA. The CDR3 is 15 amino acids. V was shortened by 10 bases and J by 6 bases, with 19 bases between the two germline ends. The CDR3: CATEEVWGGNSPLHF. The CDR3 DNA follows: TGTGCCACCGAGGAGGTCTGGGGGGGTAATTCACCCCTCCACTTT.

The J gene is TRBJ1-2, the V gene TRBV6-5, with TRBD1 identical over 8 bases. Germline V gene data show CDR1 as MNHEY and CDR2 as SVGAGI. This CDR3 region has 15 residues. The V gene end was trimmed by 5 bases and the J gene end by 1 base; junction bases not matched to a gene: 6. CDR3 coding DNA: TGTGCCAGCAGTACATCAGGGGGCCTTAACTATGGCTACACCTTC. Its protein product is CASSTSGGLNYGYTF.

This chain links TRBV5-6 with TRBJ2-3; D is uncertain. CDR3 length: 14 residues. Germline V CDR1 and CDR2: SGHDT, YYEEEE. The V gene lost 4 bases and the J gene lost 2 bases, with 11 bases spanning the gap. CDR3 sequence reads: CASSPRTFTDTQYF. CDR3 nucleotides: TGTGCCAGCAGCCCCCGGACCTTCACAGATACGCAGTATTTT.

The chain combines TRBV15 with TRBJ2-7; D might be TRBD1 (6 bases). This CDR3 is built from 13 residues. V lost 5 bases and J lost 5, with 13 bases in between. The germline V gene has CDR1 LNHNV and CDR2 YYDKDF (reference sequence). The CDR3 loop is CATSVRGIDEQYF. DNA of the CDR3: TGTGCCACCAGCGTAAGGGGGATCGACGAGCAGTACTTC.

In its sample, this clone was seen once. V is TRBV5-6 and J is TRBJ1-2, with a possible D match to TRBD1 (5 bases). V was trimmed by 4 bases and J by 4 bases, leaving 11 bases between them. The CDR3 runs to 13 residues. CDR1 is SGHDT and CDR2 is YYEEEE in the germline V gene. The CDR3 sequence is CASSPPGGYGYTF. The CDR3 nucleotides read TGTGCCAGCAGCCCACCGGGGGGCTATGGCTACACCTTC.

The DNA for the CDR3 is TGTGCCAGCAGTTCCGTCTCTAGTGAGTACGAGCAGTACTTC. Protein product: CASSSVSSEYEQYF. This chain uses TRBV6-5 with TRBJ2-7; no reliable D call. This CDR3 contains 14 residues. CDR1 and CDR2 (germline): MNHEY, SVGAGI. V lost 4 bases, J lost 4 bases, and 14 bases lay in between.

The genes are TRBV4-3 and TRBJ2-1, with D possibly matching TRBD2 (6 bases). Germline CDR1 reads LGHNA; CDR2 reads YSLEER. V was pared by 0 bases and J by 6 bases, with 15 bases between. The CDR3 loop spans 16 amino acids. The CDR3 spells CASSQEEGGLVNEQFF. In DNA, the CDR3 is TGCGCCAGCAGCCAAGAGGAGGGAGGCCTCGTCAATGAGCAGTTCTTC.

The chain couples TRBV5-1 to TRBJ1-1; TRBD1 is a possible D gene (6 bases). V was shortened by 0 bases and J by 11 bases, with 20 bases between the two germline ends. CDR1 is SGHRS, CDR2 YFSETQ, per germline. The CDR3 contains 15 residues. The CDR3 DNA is TGCGCCAGCAGCTTGGACGGACAGTCTAACGGTAGGGCTTTCTTT. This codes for CASSLDGQSNGRAFF.

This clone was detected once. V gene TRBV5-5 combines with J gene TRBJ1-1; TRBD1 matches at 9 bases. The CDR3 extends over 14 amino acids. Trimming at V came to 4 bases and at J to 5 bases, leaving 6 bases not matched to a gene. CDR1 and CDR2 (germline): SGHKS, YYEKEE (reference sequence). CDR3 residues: CASSMTGGETEAFF. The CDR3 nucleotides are TGTGCCAGCAGCATGACAGGGGGAGAGACTGAAGCTTTCTTT.